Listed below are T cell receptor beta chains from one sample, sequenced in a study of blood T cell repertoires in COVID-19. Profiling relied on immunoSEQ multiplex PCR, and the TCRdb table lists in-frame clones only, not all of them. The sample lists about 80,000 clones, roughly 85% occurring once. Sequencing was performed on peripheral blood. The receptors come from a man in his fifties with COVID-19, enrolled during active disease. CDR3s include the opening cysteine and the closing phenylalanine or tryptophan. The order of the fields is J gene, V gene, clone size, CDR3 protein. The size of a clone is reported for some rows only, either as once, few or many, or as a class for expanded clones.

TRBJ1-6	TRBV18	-	CASSPRGENSPLHF
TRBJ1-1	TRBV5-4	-	CASSFDRGGTEAFF
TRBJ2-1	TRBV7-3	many	CASSLEIAGGGNEQFF
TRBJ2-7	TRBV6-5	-	CASSPSGRVGEQYF
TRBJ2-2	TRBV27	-	CASSFSSGSDTGELFF
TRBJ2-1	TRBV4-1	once	CASSPLRAGVGYNEQFF
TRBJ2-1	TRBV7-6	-	CASSKETVGGPGGNEQFF
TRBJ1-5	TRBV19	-	CASRAGYQPQHF
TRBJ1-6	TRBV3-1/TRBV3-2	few	CASSQVDNYNSPLHF
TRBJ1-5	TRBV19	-	CASRQQGINQPQHF
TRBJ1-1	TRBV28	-	CASSPPGTGDPNTEAFF
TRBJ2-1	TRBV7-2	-	CASSSSSGPSSYNEQFF
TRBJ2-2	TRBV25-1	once	CASSPEGLAGIGELFF
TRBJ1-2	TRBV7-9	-	CASSSSGTGNYGYTF
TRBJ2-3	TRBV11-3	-	CASSLTGQRSDTQYF
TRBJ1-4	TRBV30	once	CAWSRDNINEKLFF
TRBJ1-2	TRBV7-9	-	CASSPQGGYGYTF
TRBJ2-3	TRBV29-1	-	CSVGQGRTDTQYF
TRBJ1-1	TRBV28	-	CASSLFFGQGNTEAFF
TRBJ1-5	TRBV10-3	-	CAISEPAGTAFSFNQPQHF
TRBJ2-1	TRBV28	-	CASTTWLQGASYNEQFF
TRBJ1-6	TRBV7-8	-	CASSLGTGSSYNSPLHF
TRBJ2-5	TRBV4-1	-	CASSQGGTGKTQYF
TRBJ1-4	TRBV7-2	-	CASSVTGIDEKLFF
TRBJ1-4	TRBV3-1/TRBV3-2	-	CASNGQTEKLFF
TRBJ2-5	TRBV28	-	CASSSGPGRGQETQYF
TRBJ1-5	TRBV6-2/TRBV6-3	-	CASSYSNIRQHQPQHF
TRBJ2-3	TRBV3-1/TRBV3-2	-	CASSHGRTSGTDTQYF
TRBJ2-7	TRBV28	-	CASSSSGTGGLRGEQYF
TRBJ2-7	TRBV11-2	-	CASSLVGGSAYEQYF
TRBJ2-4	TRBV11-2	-	CASSWIRGPAKNIQYF
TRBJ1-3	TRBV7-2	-	CASSLSEIRNTIYF
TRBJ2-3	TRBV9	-	CASSVASGRDRDTQYF
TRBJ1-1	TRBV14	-	CASSPQQGWFTEAFF
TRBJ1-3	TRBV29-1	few	CSVQTDGNTIYF
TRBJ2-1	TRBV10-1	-	CASREDRGNEQFF
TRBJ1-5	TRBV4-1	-	CASSQIWPQPQHF
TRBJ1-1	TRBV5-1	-	CASSSPGQTEAFF
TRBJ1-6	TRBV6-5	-	CARRGYGGGNSPLHF
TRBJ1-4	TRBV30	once	CAWSTGRDEKLFF
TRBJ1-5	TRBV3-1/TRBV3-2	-	CASSRSPGQPQHF
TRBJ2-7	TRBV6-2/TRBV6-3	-	CASSYPGTSSEQYF
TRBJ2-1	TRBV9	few	CASSVLAGGINNEQFF
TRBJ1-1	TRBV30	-	CAWGRGQGAEAFF
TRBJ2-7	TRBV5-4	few	CASSPRTGTYEQYF
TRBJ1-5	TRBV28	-	CASSLRSGSNQPQHF
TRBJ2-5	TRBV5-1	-	CASSLVTGTSGRAGRETQYF
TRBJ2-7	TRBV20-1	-	CSASLAYEQYF
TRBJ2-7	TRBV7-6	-	CASSLGAGSYEQYF
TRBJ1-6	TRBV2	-	CASRENSPLHF
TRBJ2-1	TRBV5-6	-	CASSLLTSGRGGPYNEQFF
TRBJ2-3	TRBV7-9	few	CASSINSFTSTDTQYF
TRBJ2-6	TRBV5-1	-	CASSFRQGSLGGANVLTF
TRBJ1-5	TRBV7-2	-	CASSLAWGPDQPQHF
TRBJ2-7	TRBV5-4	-	CASSSGTAYEQYF
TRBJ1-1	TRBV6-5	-	CASIFRVGGTEAFF
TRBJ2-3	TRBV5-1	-	CASSLIVGQGLTDTQYF
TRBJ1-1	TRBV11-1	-	CASRRQGAFMNTEAFF
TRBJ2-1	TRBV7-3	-	CASSLTSGSGHNEQFF
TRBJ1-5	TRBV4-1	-	CASSQGQWSNQPQHF